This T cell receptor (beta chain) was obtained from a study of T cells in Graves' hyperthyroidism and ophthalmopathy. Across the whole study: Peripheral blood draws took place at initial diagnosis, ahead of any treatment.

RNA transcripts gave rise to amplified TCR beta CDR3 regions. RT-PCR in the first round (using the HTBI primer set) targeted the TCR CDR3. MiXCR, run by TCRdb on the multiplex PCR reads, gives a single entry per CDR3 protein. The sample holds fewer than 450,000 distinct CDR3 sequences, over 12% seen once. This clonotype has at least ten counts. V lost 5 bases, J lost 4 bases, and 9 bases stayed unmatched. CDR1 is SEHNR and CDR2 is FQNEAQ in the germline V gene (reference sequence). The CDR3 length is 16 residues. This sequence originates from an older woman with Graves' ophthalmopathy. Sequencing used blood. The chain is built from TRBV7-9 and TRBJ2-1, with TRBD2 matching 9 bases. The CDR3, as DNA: TGTGCCAGCAGCAAGTCCGGGACTAGCTCATACAATGAGCAGTTCTTC. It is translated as CASSKSGTSSYNEQFF.